The T cell receptor beta chain under discussion was sequenced for a study of T cell responses to AZD1222 COVID-19 vaccine. Findings and limits, study-wide: Mostly white British, mostly female donors; authors suggested clonal diversity may be underestimated. Among spike-specific TCRs, nearly half reportedly target unmutated variant regions.

The CDR3 contains 16 residues. V dropped 2 bases and J dropped 2 bases, with 14 bases sitting between them. Germline lookup yields CDR1 SGHTA and CDR2 FQGTGA. The table came from immunoSEQ multiplex PCR; TCRdb's copy has only in-frame clones and leaves some out. The profile shows 80,000 to 100,000 clones, 85% to 90% of them singletons. This clone was recorded once. Antigen: not known. This specimen was peripheral blood, taken on day 0 of AZD1222 vaccination. This clonotype was obtained from an adult in good health. V is TRBV7-3 and J is TRBJ2-3; D is possibly TRBD2 (6 bases). The CDR3 DNA follows: TGTGCCAGCAGCTTAGGGGGACTGGGACTCACAGATACGCAGTATTTT. It yields the protein CASSLGGLGLTDTQYF.